The present T cell receptor (beta chain) was sequenced within a study of blood T cell repertoires in COVID-19. Profiling relied on immunoSEQ multiplex PCR, and the TCRdb table lists in-frame clones only, not all of them. The table has some 170,000 clones, around 80% seen once; the top ten hold roughly 15%. CDR1 LNHDA and CDR2 SQIVND come from the germline V gene (reference sequence). This CDR3 has 15 amino acids. Losses at the gene ends were 7 bases for V and 4 bases for J; bases not matched to a gene: 9. The rearrangement links TRBV19 to TRBJ2-3, with 9 bases identical to TRBD1. Sequencing used PBMCs or T cells enriched from blood (not recorded which). This receptor was taken from a man between 45 and 60 years old who had recovered from COVID-19. This chain's CDR3 is CASTRDRGSADTQYF. The CDR3 DNA reads as TGTGCCAGTACCAGAGACAGGGGGTCGGCAGATACGCAGTATTTT.